Listed here are 6 T cell receptor beta chains from one sample, sequenced in a study of blood T cell repertoires in COVID-19. Some clones are missing from TCRdb's copy, which holds only in-frame ones; the method was immunoSEQ multiplex PCR. The sample has approximately 190,000 clones; about four fifths are singletons. The sequencing input was PBMCs or T cells enriched from blood (not recorded which). All receptors come from a young woman who had been exposed to COVID-19.

V is TRBV19 and J is TRBJ1-2, with 7 bases aligning to TRBD1. V was clipped by 7 bases and J by 4 bases; unmatched bases: 12. The length of the CDR3 is 15 residues. Germline CDR1 LNHDA, CDR2 SQIVND (reference sequence). The CDR3 is CASNIPGQPFYGYTF. Here the CDR3 DNA reads TGTGCCAGTAACATACCGGGACAGCCCTTCTATGGCTACACCTTC.

Details on this clone: Additional DNA sequences in this sample encode the identical CDR3. V is TRBV30 and J is TRBJ2-1; 8 bases match TRBD2. The CDR3 loop spans 13 amino acids. With V trimmed by 2 bases and J by 8 bases, 5 bases remained unmatched. Germline CDR1 GTSNPN, CDR2 SVGIG (reference sequence). The CDR3 sequence is CAWSRGGLDEQFF. CDR3 sequence (DNA): TGTGCCTGGAGTCGCGGGGGGCTCGATGAGCAGTTCTTC. Filled out from reference TRBV30 and TRBJ2-1, the complete variable domain reads SQTIHQWPATLVQPVGSPLSLECTVEGTSNPNLYWYRQAAGRGLQLLFYSVGIGQISSEVPQNLSASRPQDRQFILSSKKLLLSDSGFYLCAWSRGGLDEQFFGPGTRLTVL.

The rearrangement uses TRBV5-1 and TRBJ2-2; a weak D match, TRBD1 (5 bases). The V end lost 4 bases, the J end lost 4 bases, and 5 bases lay between the germline ends. The CDR3 contains 12 residues. CDR1 and CDR2 from the germline V gene are SGHRS and YFSETQ. This CDR3 reads CASSRGTGELFF. The CDR3 DNA reads as TGCGCCAGCAGCAGGGGCACCGGGGAGCTGTTTTTT.

This sequence joins TRBV3-1 (or the pseudogene TRBV3-2) and TRBJ2-7; D gene unclear. V dropped 4 bases and J dropped 0 bases, with 7 bases sitting between them. CDR3 length: 13 amino acids. The germline CDR1 and CDR2 sequences are LGHDT and YNNKEL (reference sequence). CDR3 sequence reads: CASSPGTSYEQYF. The CDR3 DNA reads as TGTGCCAGCAGCCCAGGAACCTCCTACGAGCAGTACTTC.

The chain joins TRBV4-3 to TRBJ2-7, with 7 bases identical to TRBD1. With V trimmed by 4 bases and J by 1 base, 7 bases remained unmatched. The germline V gene encodes CDR1 LGHNA and CDR2 YSLEER. This CDR3 is built from 15 residues. In nucleotides, the CDR3 is TGCGCCAGCAGCCCCGGACAGGAGAAGTCCTACGAGCAGTACTTC. Translated: CASSPGQEKSYEQYF.

This clone has only a few counts. The chain carries TRBV7-3 and TRBJ2-2, with unresolved D. Trimming removed 5 bases from V and 6 bases from J, with 13 bases in between. CDR1 SGHTA and CDR2 FQGTGA come from the germline V gene. This CDR3 region has 14 residues. The CDR3 region is CASSPLPPAGELFF. CDR3 sequence (DNA): TGTGCCAGCAGCCCACTCCCCCCGGCCGGGGAGCTGTTTTTT.